The entry below gives a single T cell receptor beta chain sequence along with its context. Some clones are missing from TCRdb's copy, which holds only in-frame ones; the method was immunoSEQ multiplex PCR. Of 200,000 or so clones in the sample, 88% were seen once. The CDR3 covers 14 residues. CDR1 and CDR2 (germline): SGHNT, YENEEA. The ends lost 1 base at V and 6 bases at J; junction bases unmatched: 3. The record originates from a study of blood T cell repertoires in COVID-19. As for the study in general: The origin of the acute and convalescent COVID-19 samples was the United States, Italy and Spain. In each case, the material was cDNA or gDNA derived from T cells, B-cell-depleted T cells, or PBMCs.

The sequenced sample was peripheral blood. The TCR sequence derives from a man aged 70 or older with acute or convalescent COVID-19. The V call is TRBV11-3, the J call TRBJ2-1; 7 bases fit TRBD2. CDR3 loop: CASSLAASGNEQFF. The DNA for the CDR3 is TGTGCCAGCAGCTTAGCGGCTAGCGGCAATGAGCAGTTCTTC.